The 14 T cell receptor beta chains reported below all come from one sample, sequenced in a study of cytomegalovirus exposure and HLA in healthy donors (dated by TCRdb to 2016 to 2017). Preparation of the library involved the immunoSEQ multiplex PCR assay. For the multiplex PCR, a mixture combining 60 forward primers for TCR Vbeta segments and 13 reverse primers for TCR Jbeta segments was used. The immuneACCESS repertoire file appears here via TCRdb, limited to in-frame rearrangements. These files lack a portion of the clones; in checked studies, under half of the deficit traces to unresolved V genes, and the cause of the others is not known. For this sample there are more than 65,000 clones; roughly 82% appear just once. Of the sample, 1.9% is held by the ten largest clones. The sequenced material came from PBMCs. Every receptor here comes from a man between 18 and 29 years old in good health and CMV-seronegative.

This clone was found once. CDR3 bases: TGTGCCAGCAGCCAAAACTCTATTAACTATGGCTACACCTTC. Translated, it gives CASSQNSINYGYTF. The chain carries TRBV16 and TRBJ1-2, with D unresolved. Trimming removed 2 bases at V and 1 base at J, with 8 bases between. Per the germline V gene, CDR1 is KGHSY and CDR2 is FQNENV. The CDR3 spans 14 residues. The variable domain in full, completed from reference TRBV16 and TRBJ1-2, reads GEEVAQTPKHLVRGEGQKAKLYCAPIKGHSYVFWYQQVLKNEFKFLISFQNENVFDETGMPKERFSAKCLPNSPCSLEIQATKLEDSAVYFCASSQNSINYGYTFGSGTRLTVV.

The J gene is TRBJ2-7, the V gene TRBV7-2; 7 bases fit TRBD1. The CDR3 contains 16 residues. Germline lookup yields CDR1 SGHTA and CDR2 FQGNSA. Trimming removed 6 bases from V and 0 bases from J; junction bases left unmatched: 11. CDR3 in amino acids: CASSHNPGQSSYEQYF. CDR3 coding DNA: TGTGCCAGCAGTCACAATCCGGGACAGAGCTCCTACGAGCAGTACTTC. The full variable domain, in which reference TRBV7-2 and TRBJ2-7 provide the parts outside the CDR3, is GAGVSQSPSNKVTEKGKDVELRCDPISGHTALYWYRQSLGQGLEFLIYFQGNSAPDKSGLPSDRFSAERTGGSVSTLTIQRTQQEDSAVYLCASSHNPGQSSYEQYFGPGTRLTVT.

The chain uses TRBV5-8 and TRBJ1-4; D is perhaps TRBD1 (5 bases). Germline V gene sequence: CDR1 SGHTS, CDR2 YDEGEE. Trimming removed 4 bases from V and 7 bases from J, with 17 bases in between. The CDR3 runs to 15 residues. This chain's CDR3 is CASSPGRGGSEKLFF. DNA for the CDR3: TGTGCCAGCAGCCCGGGTAGGGGCGGGAGTGAAAAACTGTTTTTT.

In DNA, the CDR3 is TGTGCCAGCAGCGAGGACAGGGCAGGCTCCTACGAGCAGTACTTC. Amino acid sequence: CASSEDRAGSYEQYF. V gene TRBV9 combines with J gene TRBJ2-7; TRBD1 agrees at 8 bases. This CDR3 is built from 15 residues. Germline CDR1 and CDR2: SGDLS and YYNGEE. V was pared by 3 bases and J by 0 bases, with 5 bases of the junction left unmatched.

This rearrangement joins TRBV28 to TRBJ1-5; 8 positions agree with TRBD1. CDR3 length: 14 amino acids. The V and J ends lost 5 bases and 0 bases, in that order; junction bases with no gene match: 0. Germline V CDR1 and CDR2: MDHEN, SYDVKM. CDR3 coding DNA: TGTGCCAGCAGTGACAGGGGTAGCAATCAGCCCCAGCATTTT. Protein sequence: CASSDRGSNQPQHF.

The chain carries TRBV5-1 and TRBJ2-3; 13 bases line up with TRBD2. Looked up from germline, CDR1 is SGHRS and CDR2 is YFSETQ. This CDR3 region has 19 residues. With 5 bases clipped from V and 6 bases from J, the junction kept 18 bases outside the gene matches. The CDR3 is CASRAARLAGGLVLDTQYF. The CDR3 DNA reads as TGCGCCAGCAGGGCGGCCAGACTAGCGGGGGGCCTGGTATTGGATACGCAGTATTTT.

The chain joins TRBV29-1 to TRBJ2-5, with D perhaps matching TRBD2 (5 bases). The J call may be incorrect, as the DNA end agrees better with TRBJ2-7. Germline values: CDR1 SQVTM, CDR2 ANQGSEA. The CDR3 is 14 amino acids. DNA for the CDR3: TGCAGCGTTGTTTTCGGGGTGATATCCTACGAGCAGTACTTC. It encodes CSVVFGVISYEQYF.

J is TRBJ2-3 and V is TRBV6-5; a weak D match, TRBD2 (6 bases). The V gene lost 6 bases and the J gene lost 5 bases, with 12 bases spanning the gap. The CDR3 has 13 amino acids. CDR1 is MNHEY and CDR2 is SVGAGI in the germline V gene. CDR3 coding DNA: TGTGCCAGCAGCCCGGGAGTTCGAGATACGCAGTATTTT. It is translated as CASSPGVRDTQYF.

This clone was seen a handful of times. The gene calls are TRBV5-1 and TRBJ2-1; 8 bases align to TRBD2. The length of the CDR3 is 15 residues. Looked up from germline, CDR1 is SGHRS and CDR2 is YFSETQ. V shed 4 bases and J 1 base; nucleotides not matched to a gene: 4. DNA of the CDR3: TGCGCCAGCAGCCGGGAGGGCGCTTCCTACAATGAGCAGTTCTTC. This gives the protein CASSREGASYNEQFF. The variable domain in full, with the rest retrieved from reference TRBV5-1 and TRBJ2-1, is KAGVTQTPRYLIKTRGQQVTLSCSPISGHRSVSWYQQTPGQGLQFLFEYFSETQRNKGNFPGRFSGRQFSNSRSEMNVSTLELGDSALYLCASSREGASYNEQFFGPGTRLTVL.

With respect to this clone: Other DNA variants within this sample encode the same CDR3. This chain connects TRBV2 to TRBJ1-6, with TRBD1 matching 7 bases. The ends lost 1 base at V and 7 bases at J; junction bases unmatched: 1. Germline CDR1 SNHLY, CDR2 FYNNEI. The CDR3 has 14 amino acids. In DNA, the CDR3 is TGTGCCAGCAGTGAAGTAGGGGGCAATTCACCCCTCCACTTT. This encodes CASSEVGGNSPLHF.

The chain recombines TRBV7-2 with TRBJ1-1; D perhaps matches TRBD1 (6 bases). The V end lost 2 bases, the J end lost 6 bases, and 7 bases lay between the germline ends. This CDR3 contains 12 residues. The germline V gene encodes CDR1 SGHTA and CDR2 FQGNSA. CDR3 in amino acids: CASSLPGAEAFF. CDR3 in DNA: TGTGCCAGCAGCTTACCAGGGGCTGAAGCTTTCTTT.

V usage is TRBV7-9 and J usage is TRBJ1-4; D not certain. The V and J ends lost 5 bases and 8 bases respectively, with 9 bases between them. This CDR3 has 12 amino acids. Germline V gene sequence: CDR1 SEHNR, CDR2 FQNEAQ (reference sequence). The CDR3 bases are TGTGCCAGCAGCCTATACCGGGAAAAACTGTTTTTT. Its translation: CASSLYREKLFF. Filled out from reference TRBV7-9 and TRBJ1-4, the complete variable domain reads DTGVSQNPRHKITKRGQNVTFRCDPISEHNRLYWYRQTLGQGPEFLTYFQNEAQLEKSRLLSDRFSAERPKGSFSTLEIQRTEQGDSAMYLCASSLYREKLFFGSGTQLSVL.

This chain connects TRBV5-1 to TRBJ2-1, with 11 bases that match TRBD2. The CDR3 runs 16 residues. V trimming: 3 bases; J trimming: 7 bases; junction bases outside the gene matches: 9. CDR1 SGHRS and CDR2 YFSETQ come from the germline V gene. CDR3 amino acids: CASSSRASGGRNEQFF. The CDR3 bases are TGCGCCAGCAGCTCCCGAGCTAGCGGGGGGCGGAATGAGCAGTTCTTC.

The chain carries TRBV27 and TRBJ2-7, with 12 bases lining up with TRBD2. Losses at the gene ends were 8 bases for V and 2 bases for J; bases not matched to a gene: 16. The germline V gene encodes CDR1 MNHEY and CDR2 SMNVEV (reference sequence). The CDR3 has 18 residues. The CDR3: CASAYPTSGSKHPYEQYF. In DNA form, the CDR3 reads TGTGCCAGCGCCTATCCGACTAGCGGGAGTAAACATCCCTACGAGCAGTACTTC.